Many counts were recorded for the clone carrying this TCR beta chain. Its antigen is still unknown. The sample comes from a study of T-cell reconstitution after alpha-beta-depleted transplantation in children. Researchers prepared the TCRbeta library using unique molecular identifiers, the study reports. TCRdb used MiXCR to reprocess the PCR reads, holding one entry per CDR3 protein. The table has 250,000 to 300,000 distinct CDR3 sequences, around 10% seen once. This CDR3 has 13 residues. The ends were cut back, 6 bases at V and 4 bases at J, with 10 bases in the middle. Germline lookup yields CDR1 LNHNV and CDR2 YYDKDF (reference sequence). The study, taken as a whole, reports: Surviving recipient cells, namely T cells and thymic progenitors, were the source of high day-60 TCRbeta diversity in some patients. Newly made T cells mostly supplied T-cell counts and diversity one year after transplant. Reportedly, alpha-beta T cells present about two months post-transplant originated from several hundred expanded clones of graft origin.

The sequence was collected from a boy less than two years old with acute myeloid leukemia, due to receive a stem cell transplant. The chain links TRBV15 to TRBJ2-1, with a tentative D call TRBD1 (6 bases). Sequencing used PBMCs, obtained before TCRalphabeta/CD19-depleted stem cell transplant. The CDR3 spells CATRETGYNEQFF. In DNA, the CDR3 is TGTGCCACCAGGGAGACAGGTTACAATGAGCAGTTCTTC.